This T cell receptor (beta chain) was captured by sequencing in a study of blood T cell repertoires in COVID-19. In the study overall: Some COVID-19 samples were acute and others convalescent; all came from the United States, Italy and Spain.

Authors' analysis steps: Amplification of reference gene primers provided the estimated nucleated cell counts. TCRdb keeps only in-frame clones here, not all; method: immunoSEQ multiplex PCR. That table gives V, J and clone size, and the DNA gave D and trimming. The table includes 140,000 to 150,000 clones, about 90% detected once. The receptor was derived from a human donor in a cohort sampled during active COVID-19. Sequencing input: peripheral blood.

The CDR3 spells CASSKAGVLTDTQYF. The CDR3 DNA reads TGTGCCAGCAGCAAAGCGGGGGTACTTACAGATACGCAGTATTTT. The chain employs TRBV7-3 and TRBJ2-3, with TRBD2 matching 8 bases. From germline, CDR1 is SGHTA and CDR2 FQGTGA. V was pared by 5 bases and J by 3 bases, with 7 bases of the junction left unmatched. This CDR3 has 15 residues.